Each of the 9 T cell receptor beta chains below was sequenced from the same sample in a study of T cells after somatic rescue of genetic block. The protocol was immunoSEQ multiplex PCR, while the TCRdb copy is restricted to in-frame clones and leaves out a portion. The repertoire holds 67,000 or so clones, with approximately 91% as singletons. The sample was peripheral blood mononuclear cells (PBMCs). The source of these receptors is a man younger than 40.

The gene calls are TRBV10-3 and TRBJ2-5; D call uncertain. The J call may not be correct, given that the DNA end is closer to TRBJ2-7. The CDR3 consists of 12 residues. CDR1 and CDR2 (germline): ENHRY, SYGVKD. The DNA for the CDR3 is TGTGCCATCAGTGAGTCAGGGAACGAGCAGTACTTC. Amino acids: CAISESGNEQYF.

In its sample, this clone was seen once. The V call is TRBV4-1, the J call TRBJ2-2; TRBD2 is a possible D gene (6 bases). Trimming shortened V by 1 base and J by 6 bases, and 15 bases separated the two germline ends. Germline V gene lookup returns CDR1 MGHRA and CDR2 YSYEKL. The CDR3 covers 16 residues. The CDR3 coding sequence is TGCGCCAGCAGCCAAGTCCTGGGGGGTGGGTCCGGGGAGCTGTTTTTT. Translated, it gives CASSQVLGGGSGELFF.

Worth noting for this clone: The DNA is omitted, as the CDR3 cannot be located on it reliably, and the CDR3 follows TCRdb's listing. V gene TRBV29-1 combines with J gene TRBJ1-2; the D call of TRBD1 is as the table states it, not checked on the DNA. Inclusive of both ends, the CDR3 amounts to 12 amino acids. CDR1 and CDR2 (germline): SQVTM, ANQGSEA. The CDR3 is CSVDSGQGSYTF.

V is TRBV25-1 and J is TRBJ2-3, with 13 bases aligning to TRBD2. The CDR3 is 15 residues long. Germline CDR1 MGHDK, CDR2 SYGVNS. The ends lost 8 bases at V and 3 bases at J; junction bases unmatched: 5. In nucleotides, the CDR3 is TGTGCCAGCGGAGGGACTAGCGGGAAAACAGATACGCAGTATTTT. Translation gives CASGGTSGKTDTQYF.

The chain employs TRBV9 and TRBJ2-2; D is perhaps TRBD2 (6 bases). CDR1 and CDR2 (germline): SGDLS, YYNGEE. Trimming pared 2 bases from V and 4 bases from J, leaving 15 bases between. The CDR3 extends over 16 amino acids. The CDR3 DNA sequence: TGTGCCAGCAGCGTTTTACCGGGAGCTGGCACCGGGGAGCTGTTTTTT. Protein sequence: CASSVLPGAGTGELFF. Together with reference TRBV9 and TRBJ2-2, the CDR3 gives the full variable domain: DSGVTQTPKHLITATGQRVTLRCSPRSGDLSVYWYQQSLDQGLQFLIQYYNGEERAKGNILERFSAQQFPDLHSELNLSSLELGDSALYFCASSVLPGAGTGELFFGEGSRLTVL.

This rearrangement joins TRBV5-5 to TRBJ1-1; TRBD1 matches at 9 bases. V shed 4 bases, J shed 5 bases, and the junction held 9 bases outside the gene matches. The CDR3 contains 15 residues. The germline CDR1 and CDR2 sequences are SGHKS and YYEKEE (reference sequence). The CDR3 is CASSRTGTGTTEAFF. CDR3 nucleotides: TGTGCCAGCAGCCGGACCGGGACAGGGACGACTGAAGCTTTCTTT.

The chain recombines TRBV5-1 with TRBJ2-3, with a possible D match to TRBD1 (6 bases). V lost 4 bases and J lost 2, with 14 bases in between. Germline V gene sequence: CDR1 SGHRS, CDR2 YFSETQ. The CDR3 has 15 residues. CDR3 protein: CASSRMVGATDTQYF. DNA of the CDR3: TGCGCCAGCAGCAGGATGGTGGGGGCCACAGATACGCAGTATTTT.

The chain employs TRBV11-2 and TRBJ2-7; 9 bases line up with TRBD1. This CDR3 contains 13 residues. The trim removed 5 bases at V and 4 bases at J, leaving 3 bases unmatched. Germline assignment: CDR1 SGHAT and CDR2 FQNNGV. The DNA of the CDR3 is TGTGCCAGCAGCCGGACAGGGGTATACGAGCAGTACTTC. It specifies CASSRTGVYEQYF.

The chain is built from TRBV10-1 and TRBJ2-3; 9 bases match TRBD1. V lost 2 bases, J lost 3 bases, and 3 bases stayed unmatched. This CDR3 comprises 15 residues. Germline CDR1 and CDR2: WNHNN and SYGVQD (reference sequence). CDR3 residues: CASSEGTGSTDTQYF. CDR3 coding DNA: TGCGCCAGCAGTGAGGGGACAGGGAGTACAGATACGCAGTATTTT.